The rows below give T cell receptor beta chains drawn from one sample of a study of type 1 regulatory T cells. These TCRs' antigens remain unknown. TCRdb independently ran MiXCR on the reads; one entry per CDR3 protein. The profile shows approximately 72,000 distinct CDR3 sequences, roughly 60% of them singletons. The specimen was cultured T cells, either the whole culture or a sorted T cell fraction (not recorded which). Every receptor here comes from a human donor in good health. CDR3s include the opening cysteine and the closing phenylalanine or tryptophan. D genes are given only for firm matches. Only some rows state a clone size, as once, few, many or a class for expanded clones.

>TRBV27|TRBJ2-1|.|TRBD2
CASSLRGTSGRAVYNEQFF
TGTGCCAGCAGTTTAAGGGGGACTAGCGGGAGGGCCGTCTACAATGAGCAGTTCTTC
>TRBV12-3/TRBV12-4|TRBJ2-7|.|TRBD1
CASSSGQMYEQYF
TGTGCCAGCAGTTCGGGACAGATGTACGAGCAGTACTTC
>TRBV30|TRBJ1-1|few|.
CAGGLKNTEAFF
TGTGCCGGGGGACTGAAGAACACTGAAGCTTTCTTT
>TRBV6-4|TRBJ1-1|.|.
CASSDRLWGTEAFF
TGTGCCAGCAGTGACCGCTTATGGGGTACTGAAGCTTTCTTT
>TRBV3-1|TRBJ2-7|.|TRBD2
CASSQDSGSPLYEQYF
TGTGCCAGCAGCCAAGATAGCGGGAGTCCCCTTTACGAGCAGTACTTC
>TRBV14|TRBJ2-3|once|.
CASSQGPGSTDTQYF
TGTGCCAGCAGCCAGGGACCTGGAAGCACAGATACGCAGTATTTT
>TRBV19|TRBJ2-3|.|TRBD1
CASSIVLGQGNQPQYF
TGTGCCAGTAGTATAGTCCTGGGACAGGGCAATCAGCCCCAGTATTTT
>TRBV20-1|TRBJ2-5|.|.
CSASSTRGYQETQYF
TGCAGTGCTAGTTCCACTAGAGGGTACCAAGAGACCCAGTACTTC
>TRBV6-5|TRBJ2-7|.|.
CASSGIKNEQYF
TGTGCCAGCAGTGGGATAAAGAACGAGCAGTACTTC
>TRBV4-3|TRBJ2-7|few|.
CASSQDPTRYEQYF
TGCGCCAGCAGCCAAGATCCAACGAGATACGAGCAGTACTTC
>TRBV5-1|TRBJ1-2|.|.
CASSLDGISGGYTF
TGCGCCAGCAGCTTGGACGGGATATCAGGTGGCTACACCTTC
>TRBV3-1|TRBJ2-2|once|TRBD1
CASSLRQGMNTGELFF
TGTGCCAGCAGCCTTAGACAGGGGATGAACACCGGGGAGCTGTTTTTT
>TRBV6-5|TRBJ2-7|few|.
CASSAVRGPTKQYF
TGTGCCAGCAGCGCCGTCCGGGGGCCTACGAAGCAGTACTTC
>TRBV7-9|TRBJ2-1|.|.
CAAAPGAYKYEQFF
TGTGCCGCAGCTCCGGGGGCCTACAAGTATGAGCAGTTCTTC
>TRBV6-1|TRBJ2-5|.|TRBD2
CASSEGTSGSGQETQYF
TGTGCCAGCAGTGAGGGGACTAGCGGGAGTGGACAAGAGACCCAGTACTTC
>TRBV20-1|TRBJ1-2|once|.
CSAQDWGGTYGYTF
TGCAGTGCCCAGGACTGGGGGGGTACTTATGGCTACACCTTC
>TRBV11-2|TRBJ2-5|.|TRBD2
CASSLGLAPIQETQYF
TGTGCCAGCAGCTTAGGACTAGCGCCGATCCAAGAGACCCAGTACTTC
>TRBV6-2/TRBV6-3|TRBJ2-3|.|.
CASSQQTSSDTQYF
TGTGCCAGCAGTCAACAGACTAGTTCAGATACGCAGTATTTT
>TRBV20-1|TRBJ1-2|few|.
CSAHRDKFSMDGYTF
TGCAGTGCTCACCGGGACAAGTTTTCTATGGATGGCTACACCTTC
>TRBV29-1|TRBJ2-1|many|TRBD2
CSVDGEGGLAGGEQFF
TGCAGCGTTGATGGTGAGGGGGGACTAGCGGGCGGTGAGCAGTTCTTC
>TRBV2|TRBJ2-5|.|.
CASRRELDETQYF
TGTGCCAGCAGAAGAGAACTCGACGAGACCCAGTACTTC
>TRBV20-1|TRBJ2-2|.|.
CSARHGGNTGELFF
TGCAGTGCTAGGCACGGCGGGAACACCGGGGAGCTGTTTTTT
>TRBV10-1|TRBJ2-6|.|.
CASGAAGANVLTF
TGCGCCAGCGGGGCGGCTGGGGCCAACGTCCTGACTTTC
>TRBV7-9|TRBJ2-1|.|TRBD1
CASSLTGVDYNEQFF
TGTGCCAGCAGTCTCACAGGGGTTGACTACAATGAGCAGTTCTTC
>TRBV10-3|TRBJ2-6|.|.
CATREGSSGANVLTF
TGTGCCACTCGAGAGGGAAGTAGTGGGGCCAACGTCCTGACTTTC
>TRBV18|TRBJ1-2|.|TRBD1
CASSPSGTGQGYTF
TGTGCCAGCTCACCGAGCGGGACAGGGCAAGGCTACACCTTC
>TRBV19|TRBJ1-5|.|.
CASTGPTNQPQHF
TGTGCCAGCACCGGACCGACCAATCAGCCCCAGCATTTT
>TRBV5-1|TRBJ2-7|.|TRBD2
CASSLALAGGYEQYF
TGCGCCAGCAGCTTGGCACTAGCGGGAGGGTACGAGCAGTACTTC
>TRBV7-2|TRBJ2-3|medium-sized|TRBD2
CASSLWTSGLGDTQYF
TGTGCCAGCAGCCTCTGGACTAGCGGTTTGGGAGATACGCAGTATTTT
>TRBV11-2|TRBJ2-7|.|.
CASSITGSNEQYF
TGTGCCAGCAGCATCACCGGGTCCAACGAGCAGTACTTC
>TRBV7-2|TRBJ2-7|.|.
CASSFAYEQYF
TGTGCCAGCAGCTTTGCCTACGAGCAGTACTTC
>TRBV4-3|TRBJ2-2|.|TRBD2
CASSQERLAGVAGELFF
TGCGCCAGCAGCCAAGAAAGGCTAGCGGGAGTTGCCGGGGAGCTGTTTTTT
>TRBV5-1|TRBJ2-7|.|.
CASSRTGHPTYEQYF
TGCGCCAGCAGCCGCACGGGACACCCCACCTACGAGCAGTACTTC
>TRBV6-6|TRBJ2-2|.|.
CASSYGGPPFKGELFF
TGTGCCAGCAGTTACGGGGGGCCTCCCTTTAAAGGGGAGCTGTTTTTT
>TRBV7-2|TRBJ2-1|.|.
CASSLGRITYNEQFF
TGTGCCAGCAGCTTAGGACGGATCACCTACAATGAGCAGTTCTTC
>TRBV3-1|TRBJ1-2|few|.
CASSHNGRVGGYTF
TGTGCCAGCAGCCATAACGGCAGGGTGGGGGGCTACACCTTC
>TRBV2|TRBJ2-7|.|.
CASKRDGSYEQYF
TGTGCCAGCAAGAGGGACGGCTCCTACGAGCAGTACTTC
>TRBV29-1|TRBJ1-2|.|TRBD1
CSVEDFSTETGNYGYTF
TGCAGCGTTGAAGATTTTTCCACGGAGACAGGGAACTATGGCTACACCTTC
>TRBV18|TRBJ2-1|.|.
CASSPEDEQFF
TGTGCCAGCTCCCCGGAGGATGAGCAGTTCTTC
>TRBV27|TRBJ2-5|.|TRBD2
CASRYRLAGGGQETQYF
TGTGCCAGCAGATACCGACTAGCGGGAGGAGGTCAAGAGACCCAGTACTTC
>TRBV29-1|TRBJ2-1|.|TRBD2
CSVVRGTRGEQFF
TGCAGCGTTGTTAGGGGGACTAGAGGGGAGCAGTTCTTC
>TRBV4-2|TRBJ2-5|.|.
CASSQSDRTNQETQYF
TGTGCCAGCAGCCAGTCGGACAGAACTAACCAAGAGACCCAGTACTTC
>TRBV3-1|TRBJ1-5|many|.
CASSQGGGPGNNQPQHF
TGTGCCAGCAGCCAAGGGGGGGGCCCCGGAAACAATCAGCCCCAGCATTTT
>TRBV20-1|TRBJ2-3|few|TRBD1
CSARATGTANTQYF
TGCAGTGCTAGAGCAACCGGGACAGCAAATACGCAGTATTTT
>TRBV15|TRBJ1-1|few|TRBD1
CATSRGQGAEAFF
TGTGCCACCAGCAGGGGACAGGGGGCTGAAGCTTTCTTT
>TRBV29-1|TRBJ2-7|once|.
CSAGPRGQPYEQYF
TGCAGCGCCGGGCCCCGAGGCCAGCCGTACGAGCAGTACTTC
>TRBV20-1|TRBJ2-3|once|.
CSARSAVSSTDTQYF
TGCAGTGCTAGATCGGCCGTATCGAGCACAGATACGCAGTATTTT
>TRBV2|TRBJ2-7|many|.
CASSVPRTADAYEQYF
TGTGCCAGCAGCGTACCTCGGACAGCCGACGCCTACGAGCAGTACTTC
>TRBV5-1|TRBJ1-1|.|.
CASSLIGTEAFF
TGCGCCAGCAGCTTGATTGGCACTGAAGCTTTCTTT
>TRBV2|TRBJ2-7|few|TRBD1
CASSDRRQGGEQYF
TGTGCCAGCAGTGACCGCAGACAGGGGGGCGAGCAGTACTTC